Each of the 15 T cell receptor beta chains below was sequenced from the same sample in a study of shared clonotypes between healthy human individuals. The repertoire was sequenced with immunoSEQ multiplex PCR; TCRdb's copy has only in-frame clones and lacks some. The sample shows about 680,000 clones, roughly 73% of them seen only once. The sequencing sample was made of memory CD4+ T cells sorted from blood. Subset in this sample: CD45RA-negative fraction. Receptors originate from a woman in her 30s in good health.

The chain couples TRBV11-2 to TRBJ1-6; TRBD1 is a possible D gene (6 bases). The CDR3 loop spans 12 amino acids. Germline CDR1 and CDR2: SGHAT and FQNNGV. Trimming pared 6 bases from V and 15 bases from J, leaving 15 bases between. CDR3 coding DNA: TGTGCCAGCAGAGGTACAGGGTATAGCCTCCACTTT. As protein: CASRGTGYSLHF.

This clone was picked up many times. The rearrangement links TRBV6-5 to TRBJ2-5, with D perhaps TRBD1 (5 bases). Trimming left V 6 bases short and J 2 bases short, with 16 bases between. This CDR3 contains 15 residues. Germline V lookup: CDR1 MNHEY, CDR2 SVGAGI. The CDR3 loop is CASSRSQGIQETQYF. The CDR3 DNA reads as TGTGCCAGCAGCCGATCTCAGGGAATTCAAGAGACCCAGTACTTC.

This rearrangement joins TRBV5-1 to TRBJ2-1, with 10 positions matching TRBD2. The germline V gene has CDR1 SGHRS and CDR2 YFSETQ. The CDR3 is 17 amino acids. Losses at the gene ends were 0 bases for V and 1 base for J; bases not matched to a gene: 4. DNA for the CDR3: TGCGCCAGCAGCTTGGAGGCTAGCGGGAGTTCCTACAATGAGCAGTTCTTC. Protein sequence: CASSLEASGSSYNEQFF.

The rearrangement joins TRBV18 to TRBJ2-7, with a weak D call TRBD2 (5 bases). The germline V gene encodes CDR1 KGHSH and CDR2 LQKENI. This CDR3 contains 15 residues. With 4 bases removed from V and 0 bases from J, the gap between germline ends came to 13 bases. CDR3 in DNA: TGTGCCAGCTCACTGAGGACTCCGTCCTCCTACGAGCAGTACTTC. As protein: CASSLRTPSSYEQYF.

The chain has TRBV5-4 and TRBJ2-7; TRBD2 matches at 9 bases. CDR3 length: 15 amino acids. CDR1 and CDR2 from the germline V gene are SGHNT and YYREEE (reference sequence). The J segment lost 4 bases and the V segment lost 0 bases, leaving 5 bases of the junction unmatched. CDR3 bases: TGTGCCAGCAGCTTGGCGGGACTAGCAGGGTACGAGCAGTACTTC. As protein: CASSLAGLAGYEQYF.

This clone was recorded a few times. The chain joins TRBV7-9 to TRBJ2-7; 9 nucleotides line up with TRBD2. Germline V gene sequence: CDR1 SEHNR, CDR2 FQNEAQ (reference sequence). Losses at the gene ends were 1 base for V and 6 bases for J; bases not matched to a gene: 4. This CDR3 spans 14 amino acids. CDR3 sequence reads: CASSLGLAAGEQYF. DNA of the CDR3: TGTGCCAGCAGCTTAGGACTAGCGGCCGGCGAGCAGTACTTC.

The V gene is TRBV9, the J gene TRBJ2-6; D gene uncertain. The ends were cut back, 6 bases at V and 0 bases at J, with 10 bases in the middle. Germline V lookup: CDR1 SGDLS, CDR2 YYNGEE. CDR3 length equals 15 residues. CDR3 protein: CASNNRPSGANVLTF. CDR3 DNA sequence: TGTGCCAGCAACAACAGACCCTCTGGGGCCAACGTCCTGACTTTC.

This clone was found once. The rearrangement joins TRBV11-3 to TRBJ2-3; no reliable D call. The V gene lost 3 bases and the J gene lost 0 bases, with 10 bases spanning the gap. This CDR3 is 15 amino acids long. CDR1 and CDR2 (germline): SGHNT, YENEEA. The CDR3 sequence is CASSFGRSSTDTQYF. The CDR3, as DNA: TGTGCCAGCAGCTTCGGCCGAAGTAGCACAGATACGCAGTATTTT.

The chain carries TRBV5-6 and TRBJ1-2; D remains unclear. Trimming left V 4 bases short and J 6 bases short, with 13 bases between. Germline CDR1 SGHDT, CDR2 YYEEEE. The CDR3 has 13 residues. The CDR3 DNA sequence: TGTGCCAGCAGCCCCGCGGAGAGTGATGGCTACACCTTC. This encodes CASSPAESDGYTF.

The CDR3 is CASSYLQSYTF. The CDR3 nucleotides read TGTGCCAGCAGTTACTTGCAGAGCTACACCTTC. The chain has TRBV6-5 and TRBJ1-2, with D unclear. Germline V gives CDR1 MNHEY, CDR2 SVGAGI. The V and J ends lost 1 base and 9 bases respectively, with 6 bases between them. The length of the CDR3 is 11 residues.

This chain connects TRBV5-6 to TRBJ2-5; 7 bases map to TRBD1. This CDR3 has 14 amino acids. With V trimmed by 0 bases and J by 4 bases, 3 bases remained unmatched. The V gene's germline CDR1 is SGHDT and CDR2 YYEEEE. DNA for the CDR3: TGTGCCAGCAGCTTGGGACGACAGGGAGAGACCCAGTACTTC. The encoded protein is CASSLGRQGETQYF.

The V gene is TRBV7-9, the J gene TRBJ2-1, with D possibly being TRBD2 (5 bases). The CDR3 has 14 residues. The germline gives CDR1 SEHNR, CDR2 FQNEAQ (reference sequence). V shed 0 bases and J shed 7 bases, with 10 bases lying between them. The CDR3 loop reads CASSLAGRINEQFF. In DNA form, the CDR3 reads TGTGCCAGCAGCTTAGCGGGGAGAATAAATGAGCAGTTCTTC.

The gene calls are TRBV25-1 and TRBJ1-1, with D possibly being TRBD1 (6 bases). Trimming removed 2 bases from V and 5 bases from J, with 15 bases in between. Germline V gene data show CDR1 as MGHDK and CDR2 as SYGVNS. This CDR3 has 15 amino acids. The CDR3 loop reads CASSELGAVETEAFF. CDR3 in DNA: TGTGCCAGCAGTGAACTGGGGGCTGTGGAAACTGAAGCTTTCTTT.

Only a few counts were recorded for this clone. Here the CDR3 DNA reads TGTGCCTCTACCGCCGGGACGGGTTCCTACAATGAGCAGTTCTTC. Encoded protein: CASTAGTGSYNEQFF. The rearrangement joins TRBV11-2 to TRBJ2-1; D is possibly TRBD1 or TRBD2 (5 bases each). Germline V gene lookup returns CDR1 SGHAT and CDR2 FQNNGV. The CDR3 contains 15 residues. V lost 11 bases to trimming and J lost 1 base, with 18 bases between them.

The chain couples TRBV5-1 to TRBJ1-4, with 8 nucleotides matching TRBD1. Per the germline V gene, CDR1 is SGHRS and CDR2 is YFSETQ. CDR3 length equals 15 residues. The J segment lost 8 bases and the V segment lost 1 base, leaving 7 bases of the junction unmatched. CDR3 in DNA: TGCGCCAGCAGCTTGCAGGGGGCCGGGGAAGAAAAACTGTTTTTT. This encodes CASSLQGAGEEKLFF.